Listed here is a single TCR beta chain. The antigen this receptor binds is unknown. One base away there is no much larger clone; base qualities are not given. Using the deep immunoSEQ assay, multiplex PCR amplified TCR CDR3 regions from genomic DNA. Genomic DNA extracted from each cell subset was distributed evenly over all wells of several immunoSEQ 96-well plates, and each plate served as one replicate. For unsorted PBMC, each replicate PCR was loaded with about 280 ng genomic DNA, equivalent to tens of thousands of T cell genomes. Ten immunoSEQ deep assay plates were used to sequence unsorted PBMC genomic DNA. Purified libraries were quantified with a Qubit 3.0 fluorometer, sized on a Bioanalyzer 2100, and re-quantified with the KAPA Library Quantification kit. Every immunoSEQ 96-well plate was sequenced on a separate single-read 150-cycle Illumina NextSeq 550 flow cell. Under the source paper's analysis protocol: Because the immunoSEQ output included only junctional sequences and no quality scores, the filtering could not be the same as the filtering used for full-length reads. To assign V/J genes and CDR3, sequences were annotated against IMGT germline references using PyIR, a Python wrapper for IgBLAST v1.9. Reads with weak V/J assignments (E-value above 1e-6), missing CDR3, stop codons, out-of-frame junctions, or ambiguous translated residues were removed. V3J clonotypes were defined as sequences sharing an identical inferred V gene, J gene, and CDR3 amino acid sequence. Percentage overlap between repertoires was computed as shared unique clonotypes divided by the size of the smaller repertoire. Richness of each repertoire was evaluated using RTK rarefaction, the Chao1 estimator, and Recon v2.1 estimates of unobserved clonotypes. This is the immuneACCESS table as TCRdb keeps it, with only in-frame sequences that have V and J called. A part of the clones is gone; compared with another copy, unresolved V genes explain less than half, and the rest is unexplained. That table is the source of V, J and clone size, and D and trimming were worked out from the DNA. Recorded for this sample are about 480,000 clones; 79% of them occurred a single time. The top ten hold around 13% of the sample.

The sample originates from a study of shared clonotypes between healthy human individuals (dated by TCRdb to 2018 to 2021). Context from the whole study: The cohort included three men and two women between 18 and 49 years of age. The study deeply sequenced blood TCR repertoires of about 5 healthy adults to estimate repertoire size and the extent of clonotype sharing between individuals. To increase sequencing depth and limit assay-specific biases, different laboratories used diverse techniques to prepare libraries and sequence TCR repertoires. Between about 0.9 and 9 billion PBMCs per donor were obtained by leukapheresis. What the research found in general, with its limitations: Because the study included only a small number of donors, the genetic and exposure-history diversity represented was limited. Sampling was restricted to blood, and TCR repertoires in tissue are likely to differ from TCR repertoires in blood. Based on pairwise subsampling, the degree of clonotype sharing among donors was expected to be affected by sequencing depth.

The germline V gene encodes CDR1 MDHEN and CDR2 SYDVKM. V lost 6 bases and J lost 6 bases, and the count of bases not matched to a germline gene is 11. The CDR3 goes from the cysteine to the phenylalanine over 15 residues. Just the 45-base CDR3 DNA is kept, in frame starting at base 1. Healthy HIV-negative adults with no recently reported acute infections or vaccinations were included as donors. Only Caucasian adults living in Nashville, Tennessee, USA were represented among the donors. For unsorted samples, some 90 million PBMCs were counted and genomic DNA was extracted with the QIAamp DNA Blood Mini kit. Blood was obtained by leukapheresis, after which PBMCs were separated by Ficoll-Histopaque density gradient centrifugation and cryopreserved in liquid nitrogen vapor phase.

Input material: PBMCs. The rearrangement joined TRBV28 to TRBJ2-3, and 8 junctional nucleotides match TRBD2. This sequence was found in a woman aged 35 to 49 in good health. Some clones in this sample may be carry-over from other donors' samples. CDR3 loop: CASSPRGLGVDTQYF. Read as DNA, the sequence is TGTGCCAGCAGCCCAAGGGGACTAGGAGTGGATACGCAGTATTTT.